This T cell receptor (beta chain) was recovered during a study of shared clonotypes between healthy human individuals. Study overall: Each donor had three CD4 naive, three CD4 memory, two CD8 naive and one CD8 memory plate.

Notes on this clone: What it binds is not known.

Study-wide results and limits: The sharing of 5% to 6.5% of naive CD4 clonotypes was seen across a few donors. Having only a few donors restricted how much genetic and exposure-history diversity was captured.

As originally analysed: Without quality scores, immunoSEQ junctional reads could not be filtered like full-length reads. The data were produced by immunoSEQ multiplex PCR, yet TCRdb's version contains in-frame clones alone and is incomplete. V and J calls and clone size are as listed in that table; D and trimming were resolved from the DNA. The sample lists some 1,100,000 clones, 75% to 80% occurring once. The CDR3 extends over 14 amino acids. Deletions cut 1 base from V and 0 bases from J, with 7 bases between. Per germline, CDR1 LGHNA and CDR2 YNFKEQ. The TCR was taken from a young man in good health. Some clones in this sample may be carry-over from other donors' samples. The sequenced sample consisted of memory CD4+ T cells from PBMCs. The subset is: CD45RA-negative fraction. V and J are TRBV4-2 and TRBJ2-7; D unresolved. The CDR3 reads CASSQVTDSYEQYF. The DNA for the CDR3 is TGTGCCAGCAGCCAAGTCACGGACTCCTACGAGCAGTACTTC.